The TCR beta chain described here comes from a study of blood T cell repertoires in COVID-19 (dated by TCRdb to 2019 to 2021). Some background on the complete study: Collaborator samples came from the United States, Italy and Spain and covered acute and convalescent phases of COVID-19. A freely available public database, intended as a resource for researchers studying the immune response to SARS-CoV-2, is where the repertoires were released. Samples were obtained from the ongoing ImmuneRACE study (first 160 participants) and from approximately 1,200 subjects provided by 6 global collaborators. The prospective study material was composed of cDNA or gDNA derived from T cells, B-cell-depleted T cells, or PBMCs. HLA class I and class II types, where available, came from metadata supplied by the sample provider rather than from assay-based typing. Deeply sampled blood TCRbeta repertoires from subjects exposed to, actively infected with, or recovered from COVID-19 were included in the dataset. A de-identified subject ID, COVID-19 status, age in years and sex were almost always included in the sample metadata.

TCRbeta CDR3 regions were amplified from genomic DNA by means of the immunoSEQ Assay, a bias-controlled multiplex PCR. The authors' pipeline ran thus. The number of nucleated cells in each sample was estimated by amplification of reference gene primers within the assay. To quantify the absolute abundance of each unique TCRbeta CDR3 rearrangement, sequence reads were collapsed and filtered. For each sample, productive Simpson clonality was calculated as the square root of Simpson's diversity index across productive rearrangements. Not all clones reach the TCRdb copy of this immuneACCESS table, which keeps in-frame sequences only. Checked studies attribute under half of the gap to unresolved V genes and leave the rest unexplained. Clone size and V and J calls were adopted from that table, with D and trimming inferred from the DNA. Counted in this sample were roughly 230,000 clones; approximately 84% of them appeared once. In total, the top ten clones hold approximately 7.2% of the sample.

Regarding this clone: Its antigen specificity is not known. Base qualities are not provided; no much larger clone lies one nucleotide away.

Collaborating institutions collected whole blood in K2EDTA tubes following their own protocols. Collaborator samples were shipped for TCRbeta analysis as frozen whole blood, isolated PBMCs, or DNA extracted from either sample type. CDR1 and CDR2, looked up from the germline V gene, are SGHTA and FQGTGA. V is shortened by 6 bases, J by 14 bases, and the region joining them spans 17 bases. Counted from cysteine to phenylalanine, this CDR3 has 13 amino acids. Only the CDR3 portion is preserved as DNA: 39 bases, with reading frame beginning at the first base. The study at large found these results: Clinical and demographic metadata were provided uncurated, with the amount varying by source and participant.

The TCR was taken from a woman aged 80 or over with acute or convalescent COVID-19. This chain is built from TRBV7-3 and TRBJ1-6; TRBD1 is a possible D gene, resting on 5 matching bases. The specimen sequenced was peripheral blood. The DNA is TGTGCCAGCAGTCCCAGGAGGGGCGGGACCCTCCACTTT. Translated, this is CASSPRRGGTLHF.